Listed here are 22 T cell receptor beta chains from one sample, sequenced in a study of control samples from healthy donors and cancer patients. Assay used: immunoSEQ multiplex PCR; TCRdb lists only in-frame clones, some missing. The table records about 54,000 clones, around 96% of them present only once. Sample: blood. The receptors were gathered from a woman in her 30s in good health.

The genes are TRBV7-9 and TRBJ2-6, with no clear D. The CDR3 runs to 16 residues. V was clipped by 3 bases and J by 0 bases, with 9 bases between them. Per germline, CDR1 SEHNR and CDR2 FQNEAQ (reference sequence). CDR3 DNA sequence: TGTGCCAGCAGCTTCGATGAGTTCTCTGGGGCCAACGTCCTGACTTTC. Protein product: CASSFDEFSGANVLTF.

The gene calls are TRBV2 and TRBJ2-7; TRBD1 matches 10 bases. The CDR3 spans 17 residues. Germline V gene lookup returns CDR1 SNHLY and CDR2 FYNNEI. The trim removed 2 bases at V and 4 bases at J, leaving 11 bases unmatched. For the CDR3, the DNA is TGTGCCAGCAGTGAATACCCCCCGACAGGGGGCTTTTACGAGCAGTACTTC. Translating it yields CASSEYPPTGGFYEQYF.

This chain uses TRBV9 with TRBJ2-4, with D possibly being TRBD1 (6 bases). Per germline, CDR1 SGDLS and CDR2 YYNGEE. The V and J ends lost 5 bases and 3 bases respectively, with 9 bases between them. The CDR3 has 13 residues. The CDR3 protein is CASRSDSKNIQYF. The CDR3, as DNA: TGTGCCAGCAGGTCGGACAGCAAAAACATTCAGTACTTC.

The J gene is TRBJ2-7, the V gene TRBV12-3 or TRBV12-4; D unresolved. Between the trimmed V and J ends, which lost 1 base and 5 bases, there was a span of 6 bases. The length of the CDR3 is 12 residues. CDR3 nucleotide sequence: TGTGCCAGCAGTTTAGAGAGCAACGAGCAGTACTTC. This encodes CASSLESNEQYF.

The chain employs TRBV10-3 and TRBJ2-1, with D possibly being TRBD1 or TRBD2 (5 bases each). This CDR3 contains 17 residues. V was shortened by 3 bases and J by 2 bases, with 17 bases between the two germline ends. CDR1 is ENHRY, CDR2 SYGVKD, per germline. The chain's CDR3 is CAISDGVWGRAYNEQFF. DNA of the CDR3: TGTGCCATCAGTGACGGGGTTTGGGGGAGAGCCTACAATGAGCAGTTCTTC.

The count of this clone is one. The chain combines TRBV3-1 (or the pseudogene TRBV3-2) with TRBJ1-1; D remains unclear. The germline CDR1 and CDR2 sequences are LGHDT and YNNKEL (reference sequence). V was pared by 4 bases and J by 0 bases, with 12 bases between. The CDR3 loop spans 15 amino acids. CDR3 protein: CASSRRTDMNTEAFF. The CDR3 nucleotides are TGTGCCAGCAGCCGCAGGACGGATATGAACACTGAAGCTTTCTTT.

V and J are TRBV29-1 and TRBJ1-5; D is perhaps TRBD1 (6 bases). Trimming removed 6 bases from V and 0 bases from J, with 9 bases in between. This CDR3 region has 13 residues. Germline V gives CDR1 SQVTM, CDR2 ANQGSEA. CDR3 DNA: TGCAGCGTCGGACAGAGTAGCAATCAGCCCCAGCATTTT. This translates into CSVGQSSNQPQHF.

The chain employs TRBV11-2 and TRBJ1-1; D perhaps matches TRBD1 (5 bases). With 3 bases removed from V and 4 bases from J, the gap between germline ends came to 15 bases. The CDR3 has 15 amino acids. CDR1 is SGHAT and CDR2 is FQNNGV in the germline V gene. The CDR3 DNA reads as TGTGCCAGCAGCTTGACTGGGCGTGGGGGCACTGAAGCTTTCTTT. Amino acids: CASSLTGRGGTEAFF.

The gene calls are TRBV10-3 and TRBJ2-7; 9 nucleotides match TRBD2. This CDR3 is 16 amino acids long. V was pared by 8 bases and J by 5 bases, with 16 bases of the junction left unmatched. Germline V gene lookup returns CDR1 ENHRY and CDR2 SYGVKD. The CDR3 DNA follows: TGTGCCATCGCGGGGCGGGAGGGCCGACTTTCCCACGAGCAGTACTTC. It translates to CAIAGREGRLSHEQYF.

This chain connects TRBV14 to TRBJ2-7; 8 nucleotides match TRBD2. The CDR3 totals 15 residues. Germline V CDR1 and CDR2: SGHDN, FVKESK. Trimming at V came to 5 bases and at J to 6 bases, leaving 12 bases not matched to a gene. This chain's CDR3 is CASSKRGTNAAEQYF. The CDR3, as DNA: TGTGCCAGCAGCAAGCGGGGGACCAATGCGGCCGAGCAGTACTTC.

The chain recombines TRBV4-1 with TRBJ2-1; 8 bases match TRBD2. CDR1 MGHRA and CDR2 YSYEKL come from the germline V gene. This CDR3 spans 18 amino acids. With 2 bases clipped from V and 1 base from J, the junction kept 10 bases outside the gene matches. The CDR3 nucleotides are TGCGCCAGCAGCCAATACACCGGGACTAGTAGGTCCTACAATGAGCAGTTCTTC. Translated, it gives CASSQYTGTSRSYNEQFF.

The gene calls are TRBV6-1 and TRBJ2-7; D might be TRBD1 or TRBD2, each matching 5 bases. The germline V gene encodes CDR1 MNHNS and CDR2 SASEGT. V was trimmed by 0 bases and J by 7 bases, leaving 10 bases between them. The CDR3 runs to 13 residues. DNA of the CDR3: TGTGCCAGCAGTGAAGCGATCAGGGAGGAGCAGTACTTC. It codes for CASSEAIREEQYF.

This chain links TRBV2 with TRBJ2-3; no reliable D call. In germline, CDR1 is SNHLY, CDR2 FYNNEI. Trimming took off 8 bases at V and 0 bases at J, with 6 bases between the two ends. This CDR3 comprises 12 residues. CDR3: CASEESTDTQYF. Here the CDR3 DNA reads TGTGCCAGCGAGGAGAGCACAGATACGCAGTATTTT.

J is TRBJ1-2 and V is TRBV28; D unresolved. Between the trimmed V and J ends, which lost 6 bases and 2 bases, there was a span of 10 bases. The V gene's germline CDR1 is MDHEN and CDR2 SYDVKM. The CDR3 totals 13 residues. CDR3 sequence: CASSRDLNYGYTF. The DNA of the CDR3 is TGTGCCAGCAGCAGAGATTTAAACTATGGCTACACCTTC.

In its sample, this clone was seen once. V gene TRBV21-1 combines with J gene TRBJ1-1. TRBV21-1 is an annotated pseudogene. The CDR3 consists of 16 residues. The CDR3 DNA follows: TGTGCCAGCAGTCGGTTAGGCCCCGGGGTGAACACTGAAGCTTTCTTT. This codes for CASSRLGPGVNTEAFF.

The CDR3, as DNA: TGCGCCAGCAGTGAGGAAGTAGCGGAGGGCCCCTACGAGCAGTACTTC. Protein: CASSEEVAEGPYEQYF. This chain links TRBV10-2 with TRBJ2-7, with D possibly being TRBD2 (6 bases). CDR3 length: 16 amino acids. V was clipped by 2 bases and J by 2 bases, with 16 bases between them. CDR1 and CDR2 (germline): WSHSY, SAAADI.

This chain uses TRBV28 with TRBJ2-1; 8 nucleotides match TRBD2. V gave up 7 bases and J gave up 1 base; unmatched junction bases: 6. This CDR3 is 15 amino acids long. In germline, CDR1 is MDHEN, CDR2 SYDVKM. The CDR3 is CASNSRGGSYNEQFF. The DNA of the CDR3 is TGTGCCAGCAACTCTCGGGGGGGATCCTACAATGAGCAGTTCTTC.

The CDR3 sequence is CASSQGVGDQPQHF. As DNA, the CDR3 is TGTGCCAGCAGCCAAGGGGTTGGGGATCAGCCCCAGCATTTT. The rearrangement links TRBV4-2 to TRBJ1-5; D ambiguous. The CDR3 spans 14 residues. Germline V gene lookup returns CDR1 LGHNA and CDR2 YNFKEQ. V was pared by 1 base and J by 5 bases, with 9 bases between.

CDR3 coding DNA: TGTGCCAGTACCATCGTAACAGGGGGTAACTATGGCTACACCTTC. It yields the protein CASTIVTGGNYGYTF. The rearrangement links TRBV19 to TRBJ1-2; 8 bases agree with TRBD1. The CDR3 has 15 amino acids. Trimming cost V 7 bases and J 1 base; bases outside gene matches: 8. CDR1 LNHDA and CDR2 SQIVND come from the germline V gene (reference sequence).

The J gene is TRBJ1-5, the V gene TRBV27; no definite D call. Germline CDR1 reads MNHEY; CDR2 reads SMNVEV (reference sequence). The CDR3 sequence is 17 residues long. V was clipped by 6 bases and J by 9 bases, with 27 bases between them. The DNA for the CDR3 is TGTGCCAGCAGCGCCACGGTAGGTATCCGCTGGGGTTGGCCCCAGCATTTT. Its translation is CASSATVGIRWGWPQHF.

The V gene is TRBV3-1 (or the pseudogene TRBV3-2), the J gene TRBJ2-3; 10 bases match TRBD2. Germline values: CDR1 LGHDT, CDR2 YNNKEL (reference sequence). The V segment lost 5 bases and the J segment 5 bases; nucleotides outside the gene matches: 7. The CDR3 extends over 15 amino acids. The CDR3 DNA reads as TGTGCCAGCAGCGCTTTACTAGCGGGATTAGATACGCAGTATTTT. It is translated as CASSALLAGLDTQYF.

This chain uses TRBV9 with TRBJ2-7, with 12 bases aligning to TRBD2. This CDR3 is built from 14 residues. V shed 3 bases, J shed 7 bases, and the junction held 5 bases outside the gene matches. Germline V gene data show CDR1 as SGDLS and CDR2 as YYNGEE. CDR3 sequence: CASSGGLAGREQYF. For the CDR3, the DNA is TGTGCCAGCAGCGGTGGACTAGCGGGGCGAGAGCAGTACTTC.